This TCR beta chain was profiled in a study of cytomegalovirus exposure and HLA in healthy donors. Across the whole study: Of all 360 or so donors who were genotyped, about 80% belonged to the Caucasian-associated ancestry cluster.

Use of 60 Vbeta and 13 Jbeta primers characterized the PCR. TCRdb keeps only in-frame clones here, not all; method: immunoSEQ multiplex PCR. The sample lists 95,000 to 100,000 clones; 75% were seen once. Points on this clone: What it binds is not known.

Findings of the study overall: CMV serostatus was the only recorded immune exposure for donors. HLA alleles showed associations with 16,951 TCR beta sequences in a later analysis, at a 0.05 false discovery rate. HLA restriction was apparent for most CMV-associated TCR beta chains in a later analysis.

V lost 2 bases and J lost 3, with 5 bases in between. CDR3 size: 12 residues. In germline, CDR1 is MNHNS, CDR2 SASEGT. The TCR was taken from a man in his forties or fifties in good health and CMV-seronegative. The rearrangement joins TRBV6-1 to TRBJ2-7, with D unclear. The material sequenced was PBMCs. CDR3 residues: CASSETYYEQYF. The CDR3, as DNA: TGTGCCAGCAGTGAAACCTACTACGAGCAGTACTTC.